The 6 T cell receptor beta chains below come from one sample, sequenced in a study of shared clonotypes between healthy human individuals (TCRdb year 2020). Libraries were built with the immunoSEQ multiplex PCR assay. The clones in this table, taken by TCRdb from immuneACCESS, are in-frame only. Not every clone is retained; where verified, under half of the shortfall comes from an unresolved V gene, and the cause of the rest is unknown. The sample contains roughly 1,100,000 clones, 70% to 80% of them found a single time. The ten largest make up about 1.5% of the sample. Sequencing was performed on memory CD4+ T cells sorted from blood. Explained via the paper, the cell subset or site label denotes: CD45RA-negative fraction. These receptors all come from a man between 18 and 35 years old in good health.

In nucleotides, the CDR3 is TGTGCCAGCAGTCGGACGGAGTATAATTCACCCCTCCACTTT. This sequence encodes CASSRTEYNSPLHF. V gene TRBV6-5 combines with J gene TRBJ1-6; D gene unclear. Trimming removed 5 bases at V and 4 bases at J, with 9 bases between. The CDR3 covers 14 residues. Germline values: CDR1 MNHEY, CDR2 SVGAGI.

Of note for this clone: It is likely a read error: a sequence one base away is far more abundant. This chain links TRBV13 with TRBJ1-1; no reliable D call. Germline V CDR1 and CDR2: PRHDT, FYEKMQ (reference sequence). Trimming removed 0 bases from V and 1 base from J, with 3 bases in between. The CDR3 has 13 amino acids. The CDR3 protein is CASSLGANTEAFF. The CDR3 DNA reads TGTGCCAGCAGCTTAGGAGCGAACACTGAAGCTTTCTTT.

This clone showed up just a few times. Written as DNA, the CDR3 is TGTGCCAGCAGCTTAAGGGTGACCGGGGAGCTGTTTTTT. Its translation is CASSLRVTGELFF. The rearrangement joins TRBV7-3 to TRBJ2-2; D is unresolved. V gave up 1 base and J gave up 5 bases, with 5 bases separating them. The CDR3 runs to 13 residues. CDR1 and CDR2 from the germline V gene are SGHTA and FQGTGA.

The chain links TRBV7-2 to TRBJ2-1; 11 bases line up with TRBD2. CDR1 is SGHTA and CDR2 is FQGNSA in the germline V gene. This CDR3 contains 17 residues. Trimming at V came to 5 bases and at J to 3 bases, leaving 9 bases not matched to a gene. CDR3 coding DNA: TGTGCCAGCAGCAGTACTAGCGGGAGCGGGGGCTACAATGAGCAGTTCTTC. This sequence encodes CASSSTSGSGGYNEQFF. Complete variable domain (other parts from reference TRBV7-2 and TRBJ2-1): GAGVSQSPSNKVTEKGKDVELRCDPISGHTALYWYRQSLGQGLEFLIYFQGNSAPDKSGLPSDRFSAERTGGSVSTLTIQRTQQEDSAVYLCASSSTSGSGGYNEQFFGPGTRLTVL.

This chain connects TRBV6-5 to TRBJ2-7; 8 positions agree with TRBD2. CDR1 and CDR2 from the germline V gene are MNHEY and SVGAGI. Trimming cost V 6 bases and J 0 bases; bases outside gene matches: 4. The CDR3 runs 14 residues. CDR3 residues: CASRFSGSSYEQYF. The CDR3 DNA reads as TGTGCCAGCAGATTCAGCGGGAGCTCCTACGAGCAGTACTTC.

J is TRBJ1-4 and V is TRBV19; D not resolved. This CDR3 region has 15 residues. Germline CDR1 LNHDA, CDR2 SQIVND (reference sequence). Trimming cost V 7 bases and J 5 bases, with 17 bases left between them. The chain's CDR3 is CASTSRAGTNEKLFF. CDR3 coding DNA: TGTGCCAGTACCTCCCGCGCGGGTACGAATGAAAAACTGTTTTTT.